These T cell receptor beta chains were read from a single sample in a study of shared clonotypes between healthy human individuals. The assay was immunoSEQ multiplex PCR, and TCRdb's table has in-frame clones only and misses some. The sample yields more than 400,000 clones, 96% seen once. Sequencing input: naive CD4+ T cells sorted from blood. The receptors originated from a woman aged 25 to 45 in good health. CDR3s include the opening cysteine and the closing phenylalanine or tryptophan. The D gene is left open where the match is weak. Clone size, where shown, is once, few, many, or a class for clones that have expanded.

D	V	J	size	DNA	CDR3
-	TRBV5-4	TRBJ2-7	-	TGTGCCAGCAGCTTGCCACTAGCAGGAAACGAGCAGTACTTC	CASSLPLAGNEQYF
TRBD1	TRBV2	TRBJ2-7	-	TGTGCCAGCAGTCCGATCATTGGACAGGGGGACCGCTACGAGCAGTACTTC	CASSPIIGQGDRYEQYF
TRBD1	TRBV27	TRBJ1-6	-	TGTGCCAGCAGTCCAGACAGGGTTAATTCACCCCTCCACTTT	CASSPDRVNSPLHF
-	TRBV7-8	TRBJ1-5	-	TGTGCCAGCACAGGAGGGGGGTCTAGCAATCAGCCCCAGCATTTT	CASTGGGSSNQPQHF
TRBD1	TRBV11-1	TRBJ2-7	-	TGTGCCAGCAGCTCAACCGGGACAGGGTGGTACGAGCAGTACTTC	CASSSTGTGWYEQYF
TRBD2	TRBV23-1	TRBJ2-3	once	TGCGCCAGCAGTCATAGCGGGAGGTCGACAGATACGCAGTATTTT	CASSHSGRSTDTQYF
-	TRBV7-2	TRBJ2-3	-	TGTGCCAGCAGCTTAGCGCCGGGGACTCCAGATACGCAGTATTTT	CASSLAPGTPDTQYF
-	TRBV7-2	TRBJ2-7	-	TGTGCCAGCAGCTCTGGGCAATCCTACGAGCAGTACTTC	CASSSGQSYEQYF
-	TRBV6-5	TRBJ2-3	once	TGTGCCAGCAGGAACCCTAGGGGAGATACGCAGTATTTT	CASRNPRGDTQYF
TRBD1	TRBV29-1	TRBJ1-1	-	TGCAGCGATAGGACAGGGGGGAACACTGAAGCTTTCTTT	CSDRTGGNTEAFF
-	TRBV25-1	TRBJ1-4	-	TGTGCCAGCAGTGACCCGAGGGGGGGCGGTGAAAAACTGTTTTTT	CASSDPRGGGEKLFF
TRBD2	TRBV19	TRBJ2-1	-	TGTGCCAGTAGTATACTAGCGGGAGGCGGTATGGATGAGCAGTTCTTC	CASSILAGGGMDEQFF
-	TRBV19	TRBJ1-5	-	TGTGCCAGTAGTGATCAGATAGAGCCCCAGCATTTT	CASSDQIEPQHF
TRBD1	TRBV6-5	TRBJ2-5	-	TGTGCCAGCAGCCACAGGGGGTTCGGGGAGACCCAGTACTTC	CASSHRGFGETQYF
-	TRBV4-2	TRBJ2-1	-	TGTGCCAGCAGCGTTCTAGGGGGGCCTAAGGTGGGTGAGCAGTTCTTC	CASSVLGGPKVGEQFF
TRBD2	TRBV28	TRBJ2-1	-	TGTGCCAGCACCTATAGGGGACTAGCGTCTCGCTCCTACAATGAGCAGTTCTTC	CASTYRGLASRSYNEQFF
-	TRBV5-8	TRBJ1-3	-	TGTGCCAGCAGCCCACGACAGTACCTACGCTCTGGAAACACCATATATTTT	CASSPRQYLRSGNTIYF
-	TRBV19	TRBJ1-1	-	TGTGCCAGTACCCCGGGGGGGCGGGACACTGAAGCTTTCTTT	CASTPGGRDTEAFF
-	TRBV29-1	TRBJ2-7	-	TGCAGCGTTGAAGGAGGTAGCGAGACCTACGAGCAGTACTTC	CSVEGGSETYEQYF
TRBD2	TRBV5-1	TRBJ2-7	-	TGCGCCAGCAGCTCCCTCGGCGGGAGCTCCTACGAGCAGTACTTC	CASSSLGGSSYEQYF
TRBD1	TRBV5-1	TRBJ2-3	-	TGCGCCAGCAGCTTAATCAGGGGGAACACAGATACGCAGTATTTT	CASSLIRGNTDTQYF
TRBD1	TRBV18	TRBJ2-7	-	TGTGCCAGCTCACCTACGACAGGGGGCACGTGGGAGCAGTACTTC	CASSPTTGGTWEQYF
-	TRBV5-1	TRBJ2-5	once	TGCGCCAGCAGCCTGTCGAAACGGGAAGAGACCCAGTACTTC	CASSLSKREETQYF
TRBD1	TRBV6-1	TRBJ2-1	-	TGTGCCAGCAGTGAAGCGCGGTTTGAACCTGGGACAGGTGGCTACAATGAGCAGTTCTTC	CASSEARFEPGTGGYNEQFF
-	TRBV19	TRBJ1-1	once	TGTGCCAGTAGGGAGGGCCTCTCTAGCACTGAAGCTTTCTTT	CASREGLSSTEAFF
TRBD1	TRBV6-6	TRBJ1-3	-	TGTGCCGCCCGGGACAGGGTACACACCATATATTTT	CAARDRVHTIYF
-	TRBV5-6	TRBJ2-5	-	TGTGCCAGCAGCTCTGGACAGACATCATTTGGTGAGACCCAGTACTTC	CASSSGQTSFGETQYF
TRBD2	TRBV15	TRBJ2-4	-	TGTGCCACCAGCAGAGATCCAGCGGGAGAGAAAAACATTCAGTACTTC	CATSRDPAGEKNIQYF
-	TRBV30	TRBJ2-3	-	TGTGCCCCGGTGAGTATCGAGGGGCCTACTAGCACAGATACGCAGTATTTT	CAPVSIEGPTSTDTQYF
TRBD1	TRBV30	TRBJ1-2	-	TGTGCCTGGGACCCCGGGACAGGATTATCCAACTATGGCTACACCTTC	CAWDPGTGLSNYGYTF
-	TRBV19	TRBJ2-3	-	TGTGCCAGTAGTCGGACAGAGATTAGCACAGATACGCAGTATTTT	CASSRTEISTDTQYF
TRBD2	TRBV4-2	TRBJ2-1	-	TGTGCCAGCAGCCGAAGTCTAGCGGGAGCCGGTAATGAGCAGTTCTTC	CASSRSLAGAGNEQFF
TRBD1	TRBV5-6	TRBJ2-3	-	TGTGCCAGCAGCCGGGACAGGGGCACAGATACGCAGTATTTT	CASSRDRGTDTQYF
TRBD1	TRBV10-2	TRBJ1-1	-	TGCGCCAGCGGGACAGGGAGCACTGAAGCTTTCTTT	CASGTGSTEAFF
-	TRBV7-9	TRBJ2-7	few	TGTGCCATTACCACGGCCTACGAGCAGTACTTC	CAITTAYEQYF
-	TRBV4-1	TRBJ2-7	-	TGCGCCAGCAGCCGTAAATCACTATCGGAGGTCGAGCAGTACTTC	CASSRKSLSEVEQYF
-	TRBV27	TRBJ1-5	-	TGTGCCAGCAGTTTCTCCAGGAATCAGCCCCAGCATTTT	CASSFSRNQPQHF
TRBD1	TRBV19	TRBJ2-1	-	TGTGCCAGTAGTACCCGGGACAGGTACTCCTACAATGAGCAGTTCTTC	CASSTRDRYSYNEQFF
-	TRBV7-9	TRBJ2-7	-	TGTGCCAGCAGCTTAGATGGGGGGCCCTACGAGCAGTACTTC	CASSLDGGPYEQYF
-	TRBV5-6	TRBJ2-7	once	TGTGCCAGCAGCTGGGGGTTTACGGGGGTCAACTACGAGCAGTACTTC	CASSWGFTGVNYEQYF
TRBD2	TRBV5-1	TRBJ2-1	-	TGCGCCAGCAGCTTTTCGGCTAGCGGGAGTAATGAGCAGTTCTTC	CASSFSASGSNEQFF
-	TRBV6-5	TRBJ1-1	-	TGTGCCAGCAGTTATTTCACGGGGAACACTGAAGCTTTCTTT	CASSYFTGNTEAFF
-	TRBV2	TRBJ1-2	-	TGTGCCAGCGTAGGGACATATAACTATGGCTACACCTTC	CASVGTYNYGYTF
TRBD1	TRBV9	TRBJ1-5	-	TGTGCCAGCAGCCGGTCCGGGACAGGGGCAAATCAGCCCCAGCATTTT	CASSRSGTGANQPQHF
-	TRBV13	TRBJ2-3	-	TGTGCCAGCAGCCCCCCAGCGGGTGCGGTAGATACGCAGTATTTT	CASSPPAGAVDTQYF
TRBD2	TRBV7-2	TRBJ2-3	-	TGTGCCAGCAGCTCGTTAGCGGGAGGGCCAGAAGATACGCAGTATTTT	CASSSLAGGPEDTQYF
-	TRBV6-1	TRBJ1-5	-	TGTGCCAGCAGTGCCATGGGGCATAGCAATCAGCCCCAGCATTTT	CASSAMGHSNQPQHF
-	TRBV28	TRBJ2-1	-	TGTGCCAGCAGTCATACAGGGAAGGGGTACAATGAGCAGTTCTTC	CASSHTGKGYNEQFF
TRBD1	TRBV18	TRBJ2-1	-	TGTGCCAGCTCACCACTTAGGACAGGGGACACCTACAATGAGCAGTTCTTC	CASSPLRTGDTYNEQFF
-	TRBV5-1	TRBJ2-5	-	TGCGCCAGCAGACCGGACGAAGAGACCCAGTACTTC	CASRPDEETQYF
-	TRBV7-6	TRBJ2-5	-	TGTGCCAGCAGCTTTGGACAGGGAGGGGTCTTAGGTTTGGAGACCCAGTACTTC	CASSFGQGGVLGLETQYF